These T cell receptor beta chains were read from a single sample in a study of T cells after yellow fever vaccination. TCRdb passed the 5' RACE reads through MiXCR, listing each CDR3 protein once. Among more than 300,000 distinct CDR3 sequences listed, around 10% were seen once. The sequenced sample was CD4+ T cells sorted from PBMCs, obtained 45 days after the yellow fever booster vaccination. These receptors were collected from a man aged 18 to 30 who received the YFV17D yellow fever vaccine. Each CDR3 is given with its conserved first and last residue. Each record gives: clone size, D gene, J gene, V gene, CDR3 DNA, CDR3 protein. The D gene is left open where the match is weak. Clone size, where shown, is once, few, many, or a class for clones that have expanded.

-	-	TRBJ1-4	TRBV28	TGTGCCAGCAGTTTATGGGCAGGGCATGAAAAACTGTTTTTT	CASSLWAGHEKLFF
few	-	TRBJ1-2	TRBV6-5	TGTGCCAGCAGCCGGGGACCCCTCCTCTATGGCTACACCTTC	CASSRGPLLYGYTF
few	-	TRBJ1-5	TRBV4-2	TGTGCCAGCAGCCAAGATAAGGCTTATCAGCCCCAGCATTTT	CASSQDKAYQPQHF
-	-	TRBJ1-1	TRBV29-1	TGCAGCGTAGAGCCCAGATCCATGAACACTGAAGCTTTCTTT	CSVEPRSMNTEAFF
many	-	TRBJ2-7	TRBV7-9	TGTGCCAGCAGCCTACTTCCTGACAGCTTCGAGCAGTACTTC	CASSLLPDSFEQYF
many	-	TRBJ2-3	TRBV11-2	TGTGCCAGCAGCCCACCTCCCCTCGATACGCAGTATTTT	CASSPPPLDTQYF
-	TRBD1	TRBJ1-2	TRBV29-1	TGCAGCGTCCGGGAGGGACAGGGAATCTATGGCTACACCTTC	CSVREGQGIYGYTF
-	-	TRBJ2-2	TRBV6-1	TGTGCCAGCAGTGCGCTCGGGTCCGGGGAGCTGTTTTTT	CASSALGSGELFF
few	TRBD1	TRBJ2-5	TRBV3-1	TGTGCCAGCAGCCAAGCCGACAGGGTCCAAGAGACCCAGTACTTC	CASSQADRVQETQYF
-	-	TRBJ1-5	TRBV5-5	TGTGCCAGCAGCTCCGGGACCAGTGATCAGCCCCAGCATTTT	CASSSGTSDQPQHF
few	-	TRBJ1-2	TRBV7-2	TGTGCCAGCAGCGCAGACAGACGTACTGGCTACACCTTC	CASSADRRTGYTF
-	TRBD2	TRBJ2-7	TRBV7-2	TGTGCCAGCAGCTCCGGGGGGAAGTACGAGCAGTACTTC	CASSSGGKYEQYF
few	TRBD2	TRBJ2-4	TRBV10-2	TGCGCCAGCAGTGAAAAAGCGGGGGGCCCGGGAAACATTCAGTACTTC	CASSEKAGGPGNIQYF
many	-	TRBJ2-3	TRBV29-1	TGCAGCGTTGCCAGGGCAAGGACAGATACGCAGTATTTT	CSVARARTDTQYF
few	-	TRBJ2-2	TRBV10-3	TGTGCCATCAGAGATAATTACAGGGAACCCGGGGAGCTGTTTTTT	CAIRDNYREPGELFF
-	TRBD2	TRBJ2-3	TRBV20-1	TGCAGTGCTAGAGTCCTCGGCGGGGGGGCCGCAGATACGCAGTATTTT	CSARVLGGGAADTQYF
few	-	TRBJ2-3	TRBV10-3	TGTGCCATCAGGCGGGACGGATGGGCAGATACGCAGTATTTT	CAIRRDGWADTQYF
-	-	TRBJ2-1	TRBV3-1	TGTGCCAGCAGCCAGGCGGGGATGTCGTTTTCTTACAATGAGCAGTTCTTC	CASSQAGMSFSYNEQFF
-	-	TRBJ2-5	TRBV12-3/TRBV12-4	TGTGCCAGCAGTTTCAGAGACGAGACCCAGTACTTC	CASSFRDETQYF
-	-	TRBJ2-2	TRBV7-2	TGTGCCAGCAGCTTAGAGACCCAGAACACCGGGGAGCTGTTTTTT	CASSLETQNTGELFF
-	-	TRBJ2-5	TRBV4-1	TGCGCCAGCAGCCTCGGGGTGGGGGAGCAAGAGACCCAGTACTTC	CASSLGVGEQETQYF
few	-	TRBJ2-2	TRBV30	TGTGCCTGGAGGGACCGGGATAGGAACACCGGGGAGCTGTTTTTT	CAWRDRDRNTGELFF
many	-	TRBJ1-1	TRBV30	TGTGCCTGGAAACAGATCCTAGCTATGAACACTGAAGCTTTCTTT	CAWKQILAMNTEAFF
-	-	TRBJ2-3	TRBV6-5	TGTGCCAGCAGCACAAATCATGGACCGACGAGGCAGTATTTT	CASSTNHGPTRQYF
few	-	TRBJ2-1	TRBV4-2	TGTGCCAGCAGCCAAGATAGCCAGGGTGGCTCCTACAATGAGCAGTTCTTC	CASSQDSQGGSYNEQFF
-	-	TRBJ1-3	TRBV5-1	TGCGCCAGCAGCTTGGGGACCGTTAGCTCTGGAAACACCATATATTTT	CASSLGTVSSGNTIYF
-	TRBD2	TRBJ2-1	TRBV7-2	TGTGCCAGCAGCTCAATCCCGGGACTAGCGGGGGGCAATCAGTTCTTC	CASSSIPGLAGGNQFF
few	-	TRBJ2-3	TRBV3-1	TGTGCCAGCAGCCAGTTTGTAGATACGCAGTATTTT	CASSQFVDTQYF
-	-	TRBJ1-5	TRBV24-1	TGTGCCACCGCCCCAGCCCATGGCAATCAGCCCCAGCATTTT	CATAPAHGNQPQHF
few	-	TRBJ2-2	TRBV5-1	TGCGCCAGCAGCTTGGATTTAGGAGGGTCCAGCGGGGAGCTGTTTTTT	CASSLDLGGSSGELFF
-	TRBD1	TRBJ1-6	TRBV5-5	TGTGCCAGCAGCTTACAGGGGGCGGATTCACCCCTCCACTTT	CASSLQGADSPLHF
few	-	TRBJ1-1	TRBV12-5	TGTGCTAGTGCCCCTGCCCCGACAGTTGAAGCTTTCTTT	CASAPAPTVEAFF